The sample holds a few counts of the clone carrying this T cell receptor (beta chain). This sample was included in a study of T cells in Graves' hyperthyroidism and ophthalmopathy. Regions amplified from RNA transcripts were the TCR beta CDR3 regions. A set of HTBI primers served as the primers for a first-round RT-PCR of the TCR CDR3. MiXCR was run by TCRdb on the multiplex PCR reads, yielding one entry per CDR3 protein. Of 500,000 to 800,000 distinct CDR3 sequences in the sample, around 15% were seen once. V was shortened by 4 bases and J by 7 bases, with 14 bases between the two germline ends. The CDR3 length is 14 residues. Germline V gives CDR1 LNHNV, CDR2 YYDKDF (reference sequence).

This chain links TRBV15 with TRBJ2-1; D unclear. Material: blood. The sequence was obtained from a woman aged 45 to 65 with Graves' ophthalmopathy. The CDR3 coding sequence is TGTGCCACCAGCATGGGTCGCCCTGGGAATGAGCAGTTCTTC. As protein: CATSMGRPGNEQFF.